Below, 19 T cell receptor beta chains from the same sample are listed, as sequenced in a study of cytomegalovirus exposure and HLA in healthy donors. Primers for the PCR totalled 60 Vbeta and 13 Jbeta. The protocol was immunoSEQ multiplex PCR, while the TCRdb copy is restricted to in-frame clones and leaves out a portion. The sample has approximately 38,000 clones; approximately 66% are singletons. Sequenced sample: PBMCs. Source of these receptors: a man aged 50 or older in good health and CMV-seropositive.

The chain uses TRBV7-2 and TRBJ2-3; 7 nucleotides align to TRBD1. Germline CDR1 SGHTA, CDR2 FQGNSA. The CDR3 is 14 residues long. Losses at the gene ends were 5 bases for V and 4 bases for J; bases not matched to a gene: 6. The CDR3 DNA reads TGTGCCAGCAGCCCGATAGGGGGCTCAGATACGCAGTATTTT. This sequence encodes CASSPIGGSDTQYF.

This chain connects TRBV6-5 to TRBJ1-2, with D maybe TRBD1 (6 bases). The V gene's germline CDR1 is MNHEY and CDR2 SVGAGI. There are 15 residues in the CDR3. Deletions cut 2 bases from V and 7 bases from J, with 17 bases between. The CDR3 bases are TGTGCCAGCAGTTACCTTAGTTCAGGGGCTGGTGGCTACACCTTC. It encodes CASSYLSSGAGGYTF.

The J gene is TRBJ2-5, the V gene TRBV30, with 8 nucleotides matching TRBD1. V lost 4 bases to trimming and J lost 4 bases; unmatched junction nucleotides: 5. CDR1 is GTSNPN, CDR2 SVGIG, per germline (reference sequence). CDR3 size: 13 residues. The CDR3 is CAWTITGGETQYF. The DNA of the CDR3 is TGTGCCTGGACTATAACAGGGGGAGAGACCCAGTACTTC.

This chain links TRBV18 with TRBJ1-1, with a possible D match to TRBD1 (5 bases). This CDR3 has 14 residues. The germline gives CDR1 KGHSH, CDR2 LQKENI. Trimming took off 3 bases at V and 3 bases at J, with 11 bases between the two ends. Written as DNA, the CDR3 is TGTGCCAGCTCACCTGGTACGGGGGACACTGAAGCTTTCTTT. It specifies CASSPGTGDTEAFF.

The genes are TRBV11-2 and TRBJ2-2; perhaps TRBD1 as D (6 bases). V lost 5 bases, J lost 8 bases, and 15 bases lay in between. There are 14 residues in the CDR3. Germline values: CDR1 SGHAT, CDR2 FQNNGV. The DNA for the CDR3 is TGTGCCAGCAGCGATCTGAACAGGGAGGGGGAGCTGTTTTTT. Translating it yields CASSDLNREGELFF.

The rearrangement uses TRBV11-3 and TRBJ2-5; 11 bases align to TRBD2. The V segment lost 6 bases and the J segment 5 bases; nucleotides outside the gene matches: 5. Germline V lookup: CDR1 SGHNT, CDR2 YENEEA. The CDR3 sequence is 14 residues long. CDR3 nucleotides: TGTGCCAGCAGTAGCGGGGGGGCCCGGGAGACCCAGTACTTC. Translated: CASSSGGARETQYF. The full variable domain, its missing parts supplied by reference TRBV11-3 and TRBJ2-5, is EAGVVQSPRYKIIEKKQPVAFWCNPISGHNTLYWYLQNLGQGPELLIRYENEEAVDDSQLPKDRFSAERLKGVDSTLKIQPAELGDSAVYLCASSSGGARETQYFGPGTRLLVL.

This clone has a handful of counts. The V gene is TRBV10-3, the J gene TRBJ1-1; TRBD1 might be the D (5 bases). Germline assignment: CDR1 ENHRY and CDR2 SYGVKD. The V end lost 0 bases, the J end lost 7 bases, and 15 bases lay between the germline ends. The CDR3 is 15 amino acids. The CDR3 spells CAISESTGIQGEAFF. The CDR3 region has the DNA TGTGCCATCAGTGAGTCTACAGGTATTCAGGGTGAAGCTTTCTTT.

This chain joins TRBV30 and TRBJ1-2, with 10 bases aligning to TRBD1. J gave up 3 bases and V 0 bases, and 10 bases lay outside the gene matches. This CDR3 spans 17 amino acids. Germline V gene data show CDR1 as GTSNPN and CDR2 as SVGIG (reference sequence). The CDR3 loop reads CAWSVREVTGGHYGYTF. Here the CDR3 DNA reads TGTGCCTGGAGTGTACGGGAAGTGACAGGGGGCCACTATGGCTACACCTTC.

The sample holds a few counts of this clone. The V and J genes are TRBV6-6 and TRBJ2-7; 10 nucleotides align to TRBD1. CDR1 and CDR2 from the germline V gene are MNHNY and SVGAGI (reference sequence). CDR3 length: 15 residues. J was trimmed by 4 bases and V by 6 bases; bases with no gene match: 9. The CDR3 bases are TGTGCCAGCAGGCGTGCCGGGACAGGGGAATACGAGCAGTACTTC. This translates into CASRRAGTGEYEQYF.

This clone was seen just once. The chain combines TRBV5-4 with TRBJ1-2; 9 bases fit TRBD1. CDR1 is SGHNT and CDR2 is YYREEE in the germline V gene (reference sequence). The V gene end was trimmed by 3 bases and the J gene end by 7 bases; junction bases not matched to a gene: 10. The CDR3 extends over 15 amino acids. The CDR3 loop reads CASSSRDRELAGYTF. DNA of the CDR3: TGTGCCAGCAGCTCGCGGGACAGGGAACTGGCTGGCTACACCTTC.

CDR3 protein: CASTDSPYGYTF. The CDR3 DNA reads TGCGCCAGCACCGACAGCCCCTATGGCTACACCTTC. The chain has TRBV5-1 and TRBJ1-2; weak D call: TRBD1 (5 bases). Trimming left V 6 bases short and J 4 bases short, with 10 bases between. CDR1 is SGHRS and CDR2 is YFSETQ in the germline V gene. CDR3 size: 12 residues.

This chain connects TRBV7-8 to TRBJ2-2, with D uncertain. The length of the CDR3 is 15 residues. Germline-derived CDR1 and CDR2 are SGHVS and FQNEAQ. V was shortened by 3 bases and J by 1 base, with 9 bases between the two germline ends. The CDR3, as DNA: TGTGCCAGCAGCTTCTCGTCAGGGAACACCGGGGAGCTGTTTTTT. This codes for CASSFSSGNTGELFF. The full variable domain, its missing parts supplied by reference TRBV7-8 and TRBJ2-2, is GAGVSQSPRYKVAKRGQDVALRCDPISGHVSLFWYQQALGQGPEFLTYFQNEAQLDKSGLPSDRFFAERPEGSVSTLKIQRTQQEDSAVYLCASSFSSGNTGELFFGEGSRLTVL.

The V and J genes are TRBV10-3 and TRBJ1-1; D uncertain. V was cut by 6 bases and J by 2 bases, with 13 bases left in between. CDR3 length: 14 residues. Germline loops: CDR1 ENHRY, CDR2 SYGVKD. CDR3 DNA: TGTGCCATCAGAACAGACCCCATAAACACTGAAGCTTTCTTT. Its translation is CAIRTDPINTEAFF.

This chain connects TRBV2 to TRBJ2-7; tentatively, D is TRBD2 (5 bases). Germline CDR1 and CDR2: SNHLY and FYNNEI. Trimming took 6 bases from V and 1 from J, leaving 7 bases between them. There are 12 residues in the CDR3. The CDR3: CASRRESYEQYF. In nucleotides, the CDR3 is TGTGCCAGCAGGAGGGAATCCTACGAGCAGTACTTC.

The chain joins TRBV2 to TRBJ2-2; TRBD1 aligns across 11 bases. The germline CDR1 and CDR2 sequences are SNHLY and FYNNEI. CDR3 size: 13 residues. V dropped 6 bases and J dropped 6; count of bases not matched to a gene: 0. CDR3 DNA: TGTGCCAGCAGGGGACAGGGGGCCGGGGAGCTGTTTTTT. Its translation: CASRGQGAGELFF.

The chain combines TRBV6-1 with TRBJ2-3, with 10 bases matching TRBD2. The J segment lost 4 bases and the V segment lost 6 bases, leaving 7 bases of the junction unmatched. This CDR3 region has 15 residues. Germline V gene sequence: CDR1 MNHNS, CDR2 SASEGT. The DNA for the CDR3 is TGTGCCAGCAGCAAGGGAGCGGGGGGGCCAGATACGCAGTATTTT. The encoded protein is CASSKGAGGPDTQYF.

The chain couples TRBV5-1 to TRBJ2-3, with D perhaps TRBD1 (5 bases). Germline-derived CDR1 and CDR2 are SGHRS and YFSETQ. The germline V and J ends were trimmed by 2 bases and 0 bases, with 10 bases remaining between them. There are 15 residues in the CDR3. CDR3 in DNA: TGCGCCAGCAGCTTACAGGAACCAAGCACAGATACGCAGTATTTT. It specifies CASSLQEPSTDTQYF.

The chain combines TRBV5-4 with TRBJ1-6; 10 nucleotides line up with TRBD1. V shed 1 base, J shed 9 bases, and the junction held 4 bases outside the gene matches. The CDR3 covers 15 residues. CDR1 SGHNT and CDR2 YYREEE come from the germline V gene (reference sequence). CDR3 bases: TGTGCCAGCAGCTTGCAGGGACAGGGGACTTCACCCCTCCACTTT. This encodes CASSLQGQGTSPLHF. The full variable domain, rest sourced from reference TRBV5-4 and TRBJ1-6, is ETGVTQSPTHLIKTRGQQVTLRCSSQSGHNTVSWYQQALGQGPQFIFQYYREEENGRGNFPPRFSGLQFPNYSSELNVNALELDDSALYLCASSLQGQGTSPLHFGNGTRLTVT.

This clone has only a few counts. The chain employs TRBV6-1 and TRBJ1-3; possibly TRBD1 for D (6 bases). Germline CDR1 is MNHNS and CDR2 is SASEGT. The length of the CDR3 is 15 residues. V dropped 8 bases and J dropped 2 bases, with 16 bases sitting between them. This CDR3 reads CASGQSFLTGNTIYF. CDR3 DNA sequence: TGTGCCAGCGGACAGTCCTTTTTGACTGGAAACACCATATATTTT.